This TCR beta chain derives from a study of identical twins. Study-wide results and caveats: Rather than following the same donors, the conclusions depended on cross-sectional statistical analysis. High-abundance cord blood beta clonotypes had fewer insertions; memory repertoires showed none.

V lost 3 bases and J lost 4; bases outside the gene matches: 4. The CDR3 runs to 16 residues. A note on this clonotype: Antigen specificity is unknown.

TCRdb itself ran the 5' RACE reads through MiXCR, one entry per CDR3 protein. The sample includes roughly 750,000 distinct CDR3 sequences, around 21% of them seen just once. These same data were also listed under a study on T cells expressing NK-cell markers. That report adds: Among several donors, these clonotypes also ranked first in the CD3+CD56-NKG2C+ fraction.

The source material was PBMCs. This sequence joins TRBV12-3 or TRBV12-4 and TRBJ2-3; 13 bases are shared with TRBD2. This clonotype was obtained from a woman aged 18-29 years in good health. In DNA, the CDR3 is TGTGCCAGCAGTTTGTACGGGACTAGCGGGGCAGATACGCAGTATTTT. Protein: CASSLYGTSGADTQYF.